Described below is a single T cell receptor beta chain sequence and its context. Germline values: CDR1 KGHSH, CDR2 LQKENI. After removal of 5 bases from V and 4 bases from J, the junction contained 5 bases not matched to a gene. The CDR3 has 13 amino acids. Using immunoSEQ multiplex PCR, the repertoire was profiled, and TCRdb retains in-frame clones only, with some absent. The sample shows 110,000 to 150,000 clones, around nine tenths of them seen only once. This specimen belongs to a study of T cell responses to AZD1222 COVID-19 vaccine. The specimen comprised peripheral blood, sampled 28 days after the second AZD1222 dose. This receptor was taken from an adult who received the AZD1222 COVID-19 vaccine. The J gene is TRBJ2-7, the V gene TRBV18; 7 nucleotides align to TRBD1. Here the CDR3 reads CASSRTGDYEQYF. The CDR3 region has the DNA TGTGCCAGCTCAAGGACAGGCGATTACGAGCAGTACTTC.